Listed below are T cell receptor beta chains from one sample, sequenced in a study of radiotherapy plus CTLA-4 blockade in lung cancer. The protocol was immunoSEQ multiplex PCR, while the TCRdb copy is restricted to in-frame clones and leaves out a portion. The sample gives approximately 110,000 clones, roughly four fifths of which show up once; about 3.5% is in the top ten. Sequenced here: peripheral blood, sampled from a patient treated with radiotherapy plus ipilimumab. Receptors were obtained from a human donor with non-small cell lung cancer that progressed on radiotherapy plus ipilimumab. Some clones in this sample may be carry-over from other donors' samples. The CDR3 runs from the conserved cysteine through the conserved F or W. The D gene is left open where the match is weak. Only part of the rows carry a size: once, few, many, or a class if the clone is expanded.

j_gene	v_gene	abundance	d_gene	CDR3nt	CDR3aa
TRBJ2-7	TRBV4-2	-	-	TGTGCCAGCAGCCAAGATCTCCCCTACGAGCAGTACTTC	CASSQDLPYEQYF
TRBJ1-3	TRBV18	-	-	TGTGCCAGCTCACCGGGACATCACTCTGGAAACACCATATATTTT	CASSPGHHSGNTIYF
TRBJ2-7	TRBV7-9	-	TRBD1	TGTGTCTCCTCTCGGGACAGGGAGTACGAGCAGTACTTC	CVSSRDREYEQYF
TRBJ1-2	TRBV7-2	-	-	TGTGCCAGCAGCTTAGCGGGAGGAAGCTATGGCTACACCTTC	CASSLAGGSYGYTF
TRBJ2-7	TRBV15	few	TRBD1	TGTGCCACCAGCGCGGTCACAGGGGACGGTGAGCAGTACTTC	CATSAVTGDGEQYF
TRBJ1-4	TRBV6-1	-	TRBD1	TGTGCCAGCAGTGGGGACAGCCTAGGAGAAGTGGTCGAAAAACTGTTTTTT	CASSGDSLGEVVEKLFF
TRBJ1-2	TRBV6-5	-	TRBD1	TGTGCCAGCAGGGTGGACAGGGACGCCTATGGCTACACCTTC	CASRVDRDAYGYTF
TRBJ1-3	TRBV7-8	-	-	TGTGCCAGCAGCTTAGGAGGTTACACCATATATTTT	CASSLGGYTIYF
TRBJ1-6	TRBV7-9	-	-	TGTGCCAGCAGCCGCGTAGTAAATTCACCCCTCCACTTT	CASSRVVNSPLHF
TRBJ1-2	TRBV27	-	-	TGTGCCAGCACCTTGTCAATTGGACAGCCCTATGGCTACACCTTC	CASTLSIGQPYGYTF
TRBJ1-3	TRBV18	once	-	TGTGCCAGCTCACCATCCCCGGACATGATAGGAAACACCATATATTTT	CASSPSPDMIGNTIYF
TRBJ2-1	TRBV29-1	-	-	TGCAGCGTTGAAAGGTATAGGCTAAACAATGAGCAGTTCTTC	CSVERYRLNNEQFF
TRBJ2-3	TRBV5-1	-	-	TGCGCCAGCACCACAGGAGACACTAGCACAGATACGCAGTATTTT	CASTTGDTSTDTQYF
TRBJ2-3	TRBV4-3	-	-	TGCGCCAGCAGCCAGGACCCCGGCCCGTTTGTCACAGATACGCAGTATTTT	CASSQDPGPFVTDTQYF
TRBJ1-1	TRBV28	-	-	TGTGCCAGCGTCAACTTGGGAGCTAAGGAAGCTTTCTTT	CASVNLGAKEAFF
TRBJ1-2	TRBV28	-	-	TGTGCCAGCAGTAGCACGGGACTCCCAGCCAACTATGGCTACACCTTC	CASSSTGLPANYGYTF
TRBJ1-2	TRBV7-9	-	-	TGTGCCAGCCAGCTCGTTGAGGCCCGGGGTGATGGCTACACCTTC	CASQLVEARGDGYTF